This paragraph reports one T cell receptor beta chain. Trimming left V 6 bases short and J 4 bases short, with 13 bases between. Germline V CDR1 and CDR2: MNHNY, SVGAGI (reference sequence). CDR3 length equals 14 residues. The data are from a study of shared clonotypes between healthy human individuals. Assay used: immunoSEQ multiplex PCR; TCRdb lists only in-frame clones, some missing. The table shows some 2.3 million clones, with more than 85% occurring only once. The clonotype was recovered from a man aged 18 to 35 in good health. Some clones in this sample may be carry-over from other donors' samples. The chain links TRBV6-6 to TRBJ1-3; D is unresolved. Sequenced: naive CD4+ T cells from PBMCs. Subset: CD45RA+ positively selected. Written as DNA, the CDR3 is TGTGCCAGCAGCGCCCGGGCACAAGGAAACACCATATATTTT. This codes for CASSARAQGNTIYF.